This T cell receptor (beta chain) was profiled in a study of cytomegalovirus exposure and HLA in healthy donors. Data came from immunoSEQ multiplex PCR; TCRdb stores just in-frame clones and leaves some out. The data hold 100,000 to 150,000 clones, with roughly 90% observed a single time. With regard to this clone: What it binds is not known.

Study-level findings and limits: Subsequent analysis revealed that first-cohort TCR clusters tended to co-occur in the 100 to 150 validation repertoires.

The CDR3 is made up of 15 amino acids. Germline V gene lookup returns CDR1 SGHNT and CDR2 YYREEE (reference sequence). V shed 1 base, J shed 5 bases, and the junction held 3 bases outside the gene matches. The TCR comes from a woman aged 18-30 years in good health and CMV-seronegative. The chain employs TRBV5-4 and TRBJ2-5; 12 nucleotides align to TRBD2. Sample: PBMCs. The CDR3 region has the DNA TGTGCCAGCAGCTTGCTAGCGGGAGGGCAGGAGACCCAGTACTTC. Translating gives CASSLLAGGQETQYF. The whole variable domain, remainder taken from reference TRBV5-4 and TRBJ2-5, is ETGVTQSPTHLIKTRGQQVTLRCSSQSGHNTVSWYQQALGQGPQFIFQYYREEENGRGNFPPRFSGLQFPNYSSELNVNALELDDSALYLCASSLLAGGQETQYFGPGTRLLVL.